This TCR beta chain was identified during a study of early T cells in non-severe SARS-CoV-2 infection. The wider study: Sequencing used unsorted whole-blood bulk RNA, so chains lack pairing. Study-level results: Matches to VDJdb favored anti-spike CD8 responses and missed private and CD4 specificities.

There are a few counts of this clonotype. Its antigen is as yet unknown. Germline V gene lookup returns CDR1 MNHEY and CDR2 SVGAGI. The length of the CDR3 is 15 residues. After removal of 4 bases from V and 7 bases from J, the junction contained 11 bases not matched to a gene. Individually, cDNA molecules had unique molecular identifiers attached to them. Using its own MiXCR run on the 5' RACE reads, TCRdb lists one record per CDR3 protein. The sample includes 87,000 or so distinct CDR3 sequences, 12% seen only once; the top ten take under 8%. This sequence joins TRBV6-5 and TRBJ1-1, with 8 bases aligning to TRBD1. The sequence was obtained from an adult who was a healthcare worker with PCR-confirmed SARS-CoV-2 infection or an uninfected control (not recorded which). The sample taken for sequencing was whole blood. CDR3 amino acids: CASSFAADRAREAFF. The CDR3 bases are TGTGCCAGCAGTTTCGCCGCGGACAGGGCGCGTGAAGCTTTCTTT.